This T cell receptor beta chain was profiled in a study of OX40 agonist ivuxolimab in advanced cancers. This CDR3 contains 14 residues. The germline V gene encodes CDR1 SSHAT and CDR2 FNYEAQ (reference sequence). Details on this clone: Its antigen remains unidentified. One end of the junction is discordant with germline, which a read error may explain. The same CDR3 arises from other DNA sequences in this sample as well.

Findings and caveats of the study: Low normalized T-cell clonal expansion also characterized some of the nonresponders. Mean expanded clone counts were higher in CD8+ than CD4+ T cells.

Exclusion of a patient followed from autoimmune disease history or systemic immunosuppression. Sequencing used immunoSEQ multiplex PCR; TCRdb keeps in-frame clones, though not all of them. The top ten hold approximately 1.3% of the sample, which has roughly 99,000 clones, less than 95% seen once. This material consisted of CD4+ or CD8+ T cells sorted from blood, taken in a trial of the OX40 agonist ivuxolimab. The sequence was collected from an adult with an advanced solid tumor such as melanoma, head and neck, liver or kidney cancer. This chain links TRBV7-7 with TRBJ2-7; perhaps D is TRBD1 or TRBD2 (6 bases each). This CDR3 is CASSLGGGGNEQYF. In nucleotides, the CDR3 is TGTGCTAGCAGCTTAGGGGGAGGAGGAAACGAGCAGTACTTC.